This passage covers 11 T cell receptor beta chains from one sample sequenced in a study of blood T cell repertoires in COVID-19. The repertoire was sequenced with immunoSEQ multiplex PCR; TCRdb's copy has only in-frame clones and lacks some. The data contain roughly 170,000 clones, approximately 85% of them singletons. The sequencing sample was made of peripheral blood. The source of these receptors is a man in his forties or fifties who had recovered from COVID-19.

The rearrangement joins TRBV7-2 to TRBJ2-1; unclear D gene. Germline V lookup: CDR1 SGHTA, CDR2 FQGNSA. The V end was cut by 2 bases, the J end by 4 bases, with 6 bases between. This CDR3 spans 13 amino acids. The CDR3 region is CASSLQLYNEQFF. CDR3 coding DNA: TGTGCCAGCAGCTTACAACTGTACAATGAGCAGTTCTTC.

V is TRBV7-3 and J is TRBJ2-3, with 7 bases fitting TRBD2. V was clipped by 1 base and J by 4 bases; unmatched bases: 8. CDR3 length equals 16 residues. Germline-derived CDR1 and CDR2 are SGHTA and FQGTGA. The CDR3 DNA reads TGTGCCAGCAGCTTAATGGAGGCCAGCGGGGCAGATACGCAGTATTTT. Translated: CASSLMEASGADTQYF.

There are a few counts of this clone. The rearrangement joins TRBV6-4 to TRBJ2-1; D gene unclear. Trimming removed 5 bases at V and 5 bases at J, with 10 bases between. The CDR3 contains 13 residues. Germline V lookup: CDR1 MRHNA, CDR2 SNTAGT. Written as DNA, the CDR3 is TGTGCCAGCAGTCTCGGTTCCAACAATGAGCAGTTCTTC. Its protein is CASSLGSNNEQFF.

The V call is TRBV12-3 or TRBV12-4, the J call TRBJ2-7; 7 positions agree with TRBD2. With V trimmed by 4 bases and J by 6 bases, 6 bases remained unmatched. The length of the CDR3 is 13 residues. The CDR3 nucleotides read TGTGCCAGCAGTTACCGGGAGGTCAGCGAGCAGTACTTC. Amino acids: CASSYREVSEQYF.

The chain is built from TRBV19 and TRBJ1-4; a possible D gene is TRBD1 (6 bases). Trimming cost V 5 bases and J 2 bases, with 15 bases left between them. CDR3 length: 16 residues. The V gene's germline CDR1 is LNHDA and CDR2 SQIVND (reference sequence). The DNA for the CDR3 is TGTGCCAGTAGTTTAGGCGGGGGGCCTACTAATGAAAAACTGTTTTTT. This sequence encodes CASSLGGGPTNEKLFF.

In nucleotides, the CDR3 is TGTGCCAGCAGACAACGGTGGCGGGAGGGCCGGACAGATACGCAGTATTTT. It encodes CASRQRWREGRTDTQYF. The J gene is TRBJ2-3, the V gene TRBV11-3; the match to TRBD2 covers 9 bases. Unmatched junction bases numbered 13, after V lost 6 bases and J lost 3 bases. The length of the CDR3 is 17 residues. Germline V gene lookup returns CDR1 SGHNT and CDR2 YENEEA.

The gene calls are TRBV30 and TRBJ1-2; possible D gene TRBD1, 6 bases. This CDR3 has 13 amino acids. The ends were cut back, 5 bases at V and 6 bases at J, with 16 bases in the middle. Looked up from germline, CDR1 is GTSNPN and CDR2 is SVGIG (reference sequence). This CDR3 is CAWGRGIGDGYTF. Here the CDR3 DNA reads TGTGCCTGGGGCAGGGGAATCGGGGATGGCTACACCTTC.

The rearrangement joins TRBV7-9 to TRBJ1-2, with 8 nucleotides matching TRBD1. CDR1 and CDR2 (germline): SEHNR, FQNEAQ (reference sequence). CDR3 length equals 14 residues. The V and J ends lost 8 bases and 6 bases, in that order; junction bases with no gene match: 11. CDR3 DNA sequence: TGTGCCAGCGATCACAGGGGGATAGGGAATGGCTACACCTTC. Amino acids: CASDHRGIGNGYTF.

V usage is TRBV11-2 and J usage is TRBJ2-5, with D possibly being TRBD2 (5 bases). In germline, CDR1 is SGHAT, CDR2 FQNNGV. V lost 2 bases, J lost 3 bases, and 10 bases lay in between. There are 14 residues in the CDR3. This CDR3 is CASSLLWGEETQYF. The CDR3 DNA follows: TGTGCCAGCAGCTTACTATGGGGAGAAGAGACCCAGTACTTC.

This chain joins TRBV3-1 (or the pseudogene TRBV3-2) and TRBJ2-5; D is ambiguous. V lost 4 bases to trimming and J lost 1 base, with 13 bases between them. The CDR3 extends over 15 amino acids. CDR1 and CDR2 from the germline V gene are LGHDT and YNNKEL (reference sequence). The CDR3: CASSPKIRVQETQYF. CDR3 in DNA: TGTGCCAGCAGCCCAAAAATTCGGGTCCAAGAGACCCAGTACTTC.

The rearrangement joins TRBV6-2 or TRBV6-3 to TRBJ2-7, with 12 bases that match TRBD2. Germline trimming cut 5 bases from V and 3 bases from J; bases unmatched to any gene: 5. This CDR3 region has 15 residues. Looked up from germline, CDR1 is MNHEY and CDR2 is SVGEGT. CDR3 residues: CASSLRLAGVYEQYF. In DNA, the CDR3 is TGTGCCAGCAGTCTAAGACTAGCGGGAGTCTACGAGCAGTACTTC.